This TCR beta chain was profiled in a study of siplizumab effects on memory and regulatory T cells. J gave up 1 base and V 3 bases, and 5 bases lay outside the gene matches. Germline V lookup: CDR1 MDHEN, CDR2 SYDVKM. The CDR3 sequence is 15 residues long. Sequencing was performed with immunoSEQ multiplex PCR; in TCRdb, only in-frame clones are kept and a portion is missing. The sample lists approximately 97,000 clones; roughly 90% were seen once. The rearrangement links TRBV28 to TRBJ2-7; 8 bases are a match to TRBD2. Input material: CD4+ T cells sorted from blood. This TCR came from a human donor in good health. The CDR3 protein is CASSFGGATSYEQYF. The CDR3 bases are TGTGCCAGCAGTTTCGGGGGGGCAACTTCCTACGAGCAGTACTTC. Combining the CDR3 with reference TRBV28 and TRBJ2-7 gives the whole variable domain DVKVTQSSRYLVKRTGEKVFLECVQDMDHENMFWYRQDPGLGLRLIYFSYDVKMKEKGDIPEGYSVSREKKERFSLILESASTNQTSMYLCASSFGGATSYEQYFGPGTRLTVT.